The clone carrying this TCR beta chain was picked up one time. The antigen is undetermined. CDR3 length equals 15 residues. Germline loops: CDR1 SGDLS, CDR2 YYNGEE. Deletions cut 7 bases from V and 0 bases from J, with 14 bases between. Random hexamers served to reverse transcribe about 0.5 to 1 ug RNA. The amplification used immunoSEQ multiplex PCR on TCR beta CDR3; it spanned 54 Vbeta and 13 Jbeta. TCRdb re-called the immunoSEQ multiplex PCR reads through MiXCR, storing one row per CDR3 protein. The profile shows a few hundred thousand distinct CDR3 sequences, 95% of them singletons. The entry originates in a study of CD8 T cells in Susac syndrome. High-throughput TCR beta sequencing covered peripheral CD8+ and CD4+ T cells. FACS was used to enrich TEMRA cells, whereas the CD8+ and CD4+ T cells were obtained by negative isolation. Whole-study findings and limits: It was acknowledged by the study that relatively few individuals were included in its TCR sequencing and HLA analysis.

Material for sequencing was CD4+ T cells from PBMCs. The V gene is TRBV9, the J gene TRBJ2-1; D gene uncertain. The receptor was isolated from a human donor with multiple sclerosis. In nucleotides, the CDR3 is TGTGCCAGCGGGCCGGCACCGAGCTCCTACAATGAGCAGTTCTTC. This encodes CASGPAPSSYNEQFF.